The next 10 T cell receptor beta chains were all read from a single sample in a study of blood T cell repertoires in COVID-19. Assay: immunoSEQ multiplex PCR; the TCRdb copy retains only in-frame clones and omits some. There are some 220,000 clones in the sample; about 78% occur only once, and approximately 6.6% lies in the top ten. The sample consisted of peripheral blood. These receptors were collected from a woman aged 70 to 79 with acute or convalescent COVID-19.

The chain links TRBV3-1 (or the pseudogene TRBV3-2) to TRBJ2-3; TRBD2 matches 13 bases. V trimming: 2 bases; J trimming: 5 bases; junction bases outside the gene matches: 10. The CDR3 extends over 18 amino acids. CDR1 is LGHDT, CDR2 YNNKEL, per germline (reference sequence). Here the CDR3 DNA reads TGTGCCAGCAGCCAACGACACAGCGGGACTAGCGGGGAAGATACGCAGTATTTT. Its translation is CASSQRHSGTSGEDTQYF.

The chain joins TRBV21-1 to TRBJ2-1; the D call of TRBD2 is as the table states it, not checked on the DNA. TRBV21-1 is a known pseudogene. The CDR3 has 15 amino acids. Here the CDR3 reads CANRRTSGQKNEQFF. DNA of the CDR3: TGTGCCAACCGAAGGACTAGCGGGCAGAAAAATGAGCAGTTCTTC.

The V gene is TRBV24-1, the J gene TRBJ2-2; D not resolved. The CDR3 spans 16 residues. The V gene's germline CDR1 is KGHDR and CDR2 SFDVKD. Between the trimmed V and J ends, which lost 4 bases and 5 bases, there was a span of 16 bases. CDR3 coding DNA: TGTGCCACCAGTGACAGGTCCTTAGGCAGGACCGGGGAGCTGTTTTTT. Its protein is CATSDRSLGRTGELFF.

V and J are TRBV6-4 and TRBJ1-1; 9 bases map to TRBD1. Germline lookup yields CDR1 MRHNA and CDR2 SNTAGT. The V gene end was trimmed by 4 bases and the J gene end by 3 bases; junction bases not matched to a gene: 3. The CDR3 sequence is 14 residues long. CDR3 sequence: CASSGQGGDTEAFF. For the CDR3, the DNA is TGTGCCAGCAGTGGACAGGGGGGTGACACTGAAGCTTTCTTT.

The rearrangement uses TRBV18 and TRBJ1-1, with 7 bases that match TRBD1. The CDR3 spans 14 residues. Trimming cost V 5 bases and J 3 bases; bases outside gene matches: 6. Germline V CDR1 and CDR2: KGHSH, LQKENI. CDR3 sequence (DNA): TGTGCCAGCTCAGGTCAGGGGGGAGACACTGAAGCTTTCTTT. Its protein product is CASSGQGGDTEAFF.

CDR3 sequence: CASTDTYNSPLHF. The CDR3 region has the DNA TGTGCCAGCACCGACACCTATAATTCACCCCTCCACTTT. This chain uses TRBV6-5 with TRBJ1-6; D uncertain. With 7 bases removed from V and 2 bases from J, the gap between germline ends came to 6 bases. Germline V gene sequence: CDR1 MNHEY, CDR2 SVGAGI. The CDR3 runs 13 residues.

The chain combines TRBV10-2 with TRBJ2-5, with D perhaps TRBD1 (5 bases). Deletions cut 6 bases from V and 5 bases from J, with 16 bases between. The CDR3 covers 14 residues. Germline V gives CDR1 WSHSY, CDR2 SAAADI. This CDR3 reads CASRQTVEVETQYF. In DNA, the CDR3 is TGCGCCAGCAGGCAGACAGTTGAGGTCGAGACCCAGTACTTC.

This CDR3 reads CASSRTTGAGYTF. The CDR3 DNA reads as TGCGCCAGCAGCCGTACGACAGGGGCCGGCTACACCTTC. The chain joins TRBV5-1 to TRBJ1-2, with 8 positions matching TRBD1. The germline gives CDR1 SGHRS, CDR2 YFSETQ. The CDR3 has 13 residues. With V trimmed by 4 bases and J by 8 bases, 7 bases remained unmatched.

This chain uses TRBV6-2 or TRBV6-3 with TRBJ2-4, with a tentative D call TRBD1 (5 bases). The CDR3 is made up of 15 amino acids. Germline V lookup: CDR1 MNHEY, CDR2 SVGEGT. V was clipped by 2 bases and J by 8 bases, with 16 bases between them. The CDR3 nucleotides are TGTGCCAGCAGTTACGCCGGAAAGGGGATACACATTCAGTACTTC. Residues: CASSYAGKGIHIQYF.

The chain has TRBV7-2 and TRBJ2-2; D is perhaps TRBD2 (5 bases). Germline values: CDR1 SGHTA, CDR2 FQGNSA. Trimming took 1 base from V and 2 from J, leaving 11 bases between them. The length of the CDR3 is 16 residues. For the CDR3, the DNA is TGTGCCAGCAGCTTAGGAGCGGCTACAAACACCGGGGAGCTGTTTTTT. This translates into CASSLGAATNTGELFF.